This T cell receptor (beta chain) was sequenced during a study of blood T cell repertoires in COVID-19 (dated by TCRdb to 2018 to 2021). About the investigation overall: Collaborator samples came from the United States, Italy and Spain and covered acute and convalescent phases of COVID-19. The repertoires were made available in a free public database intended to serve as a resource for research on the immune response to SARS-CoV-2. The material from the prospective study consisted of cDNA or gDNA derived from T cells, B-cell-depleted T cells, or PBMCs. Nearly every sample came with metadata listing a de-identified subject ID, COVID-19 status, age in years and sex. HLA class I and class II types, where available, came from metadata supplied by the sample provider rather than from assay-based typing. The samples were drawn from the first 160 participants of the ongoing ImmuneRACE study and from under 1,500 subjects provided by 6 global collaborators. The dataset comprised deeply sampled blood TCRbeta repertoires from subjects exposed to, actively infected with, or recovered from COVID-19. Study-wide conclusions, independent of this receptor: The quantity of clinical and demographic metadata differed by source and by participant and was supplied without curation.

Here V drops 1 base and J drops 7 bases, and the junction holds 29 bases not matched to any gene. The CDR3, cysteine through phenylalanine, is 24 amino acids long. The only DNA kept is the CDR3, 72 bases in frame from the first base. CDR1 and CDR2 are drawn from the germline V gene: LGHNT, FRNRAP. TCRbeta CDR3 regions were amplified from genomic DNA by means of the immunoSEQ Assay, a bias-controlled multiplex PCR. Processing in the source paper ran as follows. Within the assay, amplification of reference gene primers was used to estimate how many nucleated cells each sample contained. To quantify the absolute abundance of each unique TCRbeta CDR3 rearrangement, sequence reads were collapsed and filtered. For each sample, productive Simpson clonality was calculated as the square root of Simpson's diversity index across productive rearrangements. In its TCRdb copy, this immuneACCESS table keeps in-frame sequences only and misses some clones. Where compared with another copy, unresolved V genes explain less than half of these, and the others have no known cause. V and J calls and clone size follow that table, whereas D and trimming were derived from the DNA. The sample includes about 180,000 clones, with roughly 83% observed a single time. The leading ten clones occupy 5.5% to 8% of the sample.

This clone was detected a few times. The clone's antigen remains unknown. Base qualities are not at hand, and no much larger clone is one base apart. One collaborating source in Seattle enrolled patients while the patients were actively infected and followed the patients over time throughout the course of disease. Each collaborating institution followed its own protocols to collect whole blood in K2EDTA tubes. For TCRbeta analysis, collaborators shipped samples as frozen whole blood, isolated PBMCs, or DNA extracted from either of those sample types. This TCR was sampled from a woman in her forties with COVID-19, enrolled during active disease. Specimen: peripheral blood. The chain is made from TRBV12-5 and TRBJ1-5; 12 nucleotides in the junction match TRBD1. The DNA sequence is TGTGCTAGTGGTTTGGCCGGAGGGGTAAACCCGGGACAGGGGGCTTATAGAGTGGGGCAGCCCCAGCATTTT. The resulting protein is CASGLAGGVNPGQGAYRVGQPQHF.